A single T cell receptor beta chain is shown here with its context. Here immunoSEQ multiplex PCR was the method, and the copy in TCRdb shows in-frame clones only, minus some. The sample shows around 130,000 clones, approximately 93% of them seen only once. The data originate from a study of T cell responses to AZD1222 COVID-19 vaccine. This CDR3 region has 16 residues. Trimming removed 0 bases from V and 1 base from J, with 10 bases in between. CDR1 is SGHNT, CDR2 YYREEE, per germline (reference sequence). The TCR comes from an adult in good health. Sequencing was performed on peripheral blood, taken on day 0 of AZD1222 vaccination. The J gene is TRBJ2-2, the V gene TRBV5-4; no clear D gene. The CDR3: CASSLVGLGNTGELFF. CDR3 coding DNA: TGTGCCAGCAGCTTGGTAGGCCTGGGGAACACCGGGGAGCTGTTTTTT.